The following is a T cell receptor (beta chain) sequence with its context. Produced via immunoSEQ multiplex PCR; TCRdb's table is partial and in-frame only. The sample has around 250,000 clones, around 90% seen once. Germline V gives CDR1 LGHDT, CDR2 YNNKEL (reference sequence). The CDR3 runs to 13 residues. Trimming removed 3 bases from V and 5 bases from J, with 8 bases in between. This entry is derived from a study of blood T cell repertoires in COVID-19. The overall study: There were acute and convalescent COVID-19 samples, and they came from the United States, Italy and Spain.

The rearrangement links TRBV3-1 (or the pseudogene TRBV3-2) to TRBJ1-5; D is unresolved. Sequenced sample: peripheral blood. This sequence was found in a human donor in a cohort sampled during active COVID-19. The CDR3 DNA reads TGTGCCAGCAGCCACACCCAGTATCAGCCCCAGCATTTT. Its translation is CASSHTQYQPQHF.